The next 12 T cell receptor beta chains were all read from a single sample in a study of cytomegalovirus exposure and HLA in healthy donors. This PCR relied on a set of 60 Vbeta primers and 13 Jbeta primers. Measured with immunoSEQ multiplex PCR; TCRdb has only the in-frame clones, and not every one. The sample has approximately 100,000 clones, 70% to 75% seen once; the top ten hold 2.5% to 3.5%. The material sequenced was PBMCs. These receptors all stem from a female donor in good health and CMV-seronegative.

In its sample, this clone was seen once. The rearrangement uses TRBV9 and TRBJ2-7; 9 bases align to TRBD2. V dropped 0 bases and J dropped 2; count of bases not matched to a gene: 3. Per germline, CDR1 SGDLS and CDR2 YYNGEE. The CDR3 consists of 15 residues. The CDR3 region has the DNA TGTGCCAGCAGCGTAGGAGGCGGGAGGGCCTACGAGCAGTACTTC. Translating it yields CASSVGGGRAYEQYF.

The chain employs TRBV9 and TRBJ2-7, with TRBD2 matching over 11 bases. Germline CDR1 and CDR2: SGDLS and YYNGEE. After removal of 4 bases from V and 0 bases from J, the junction contained 6 bases not matched to a gene. The CDR3 has 16 residues. The CDR3, as DNA: TGTGCCAGCAGCCACGGACTAGCGGGTGCCTCCTACGAGCAGTACTTC. Encoded protein: CASSHGLAGASYEQYF.

The chain has TRBV25-1 and TRBJ2-1; TRBD2 aligns across 8 bases. J lost 7 bases, V lost 6 bases, and 14 bases had no gene match. CDR3 length: 16 residues. Germline CDR1 MGHDK, CDR2 SYGVNS. The CDR3 spells CASSGTRRGGVNEQFF. The DNA of the CDR3 is TGTGCCAGCAGCGGGACTAGAAGGGGCGGGGTGAATGAGCAGTTCTTC.

The V gene is TRBV18, the J gene TRBJ2-2; D unresolved. The germline V gene encodes CDR1 KGHSH and CDR2 LQKENI. The CDR3 spans 14 residues. V was pared by 2 bases and J by 3 bases, with 7 bases between. CDR3 in DNA: TGTGCCAGCTCACCAAACAGAGACACCGGGGAGCTGTTTTTT. Protein product: CASSPNRDTGELFF.

The chain joins TRBV5-1 to TRBJ2-1; 7 bases line up with TRBD2. This CDR3 is 14 amino acids long. Germline CDR1 is SGHRS and CDR2 is YFSETQ. V lost 4 bases to trimming and J lost 7 bases; unmatched junction nucleotides: 8. The CDR3 DNA reads as TGCGCCAGCAGCCAGCGGACTAGTGCGAATGAGCAGTTCTTC. It translates to CASSQRTSANEQFF.

V gene TRBV4-2 combines with J gene TRBJ2-3; 8 nucleotides line up with TRBD2. The CDR3 totals 16 residues. Germline CDR1 is LGHNA and CDR2 is YNFKEQ. V trimming: 1 base; J trimming: 7 bases; junction bases outside the gene matches: 10. CDR3 nucleotides: TGTGCCAGCAGCCAAGTCGGTAGCGGGGTGGTAAATACGCAGTATTTT. This encodes CASSQVGSGVVNTQYF.

This chain links TRBV5-1 with TRBJ2-2; TRBD1 matches at 10 bases. This CDR3 has 16 amino acids. With V trimmed by 0 bases and J by 6 bases, 5 bases remained unmatched. Germline lookup yields CDR1 SGHRS and CDR2 YFSETQ. CDR3 sequence: CASSLVTGGASGELFF. As DNA, the CDR3 is TGCGCCAGCAGCTTGGTGACAGGGGGCGCATCCGGGGAGCTGTTTTTT.

The chain couples TRBV7-8 to TRBJ2-2; TRBD2 is a possible D gene (5 bases). This CDR3 spans 15 amino acids. Deletions cut 6 bases from V and 1 base from J, with 12 bases between. Germline V gives CDR1 SGHVS, CDR2 FQNEAQ. This chain's CDR3 is CASRDAGRNTGELFF. In DNA form, the CDR3 reads TGTGCCAGCAGGGACGCGGGTAGGAACACCGGGGAGCTGTTTTTT.

This clone was counted only a few times. V and J are TRBV27 and TRBJ2-1, with TRBD1 matching over 7 bases. The CDR3 runs to 15 residues. Germline CDR1 is MNHEY and CDR2 is SMNVEV (reference sequence). J lost 0 bases, V lost 8 bases, and 7 bases had no gene match. The CDR3 protein is CASRPRGPSYNEQFF. The CDR3 nucleotides are TGTGCCAGCCGACCGAGGGGGCCCTCCTACAATGAGCAGTTCTTC.

Here the CDR3 DNA reads TGCGCCAGTGAAGGACAGTTGAACACTGAAGCTTTCTTT. Amino acids: CASEGQLNTEAFF. The chain recombines TRBV10-2 with TRBJ1-1; possible D gene TRBD1, 6 bases. The CDR3 contains 13 residues. Germline CDR1 and CDR2: WSHSY and SAAADI. The V end was cut by 9 bases, the J end by 0 bases, with 11 bases between.

The gene calls are TRBV5-4 and TRBJ2-7; D is perhaps TRBD1 (6 bases). The CDR3 length is 13 residues. The ends were cut back, 0 bases at V and 5 bases at J, with 9 bases in the middle. CDR1 and CDR2 (germline): SGHNT, YYREEE (reference sequence). The DNA for the CDR3 is TGTGCCAGCAGCTTGGGCAGGGGAGACGAGCAGTACTTC. This gives the protein CASSLGRGDEQYF.

J is TRBJ2-6 and V is TRBV9; D gene unclear. CDR3 length: 13 amino acids. V lost 4 bases to trimming and J lost 1 base, with 3 bases between them. Germline lookup yields CDR1 SGDLS and CDR2 YYNGEE. The CDR3 protein is CASSPSGANVLTF. Written as DNA, the CDR3 is TGTGCCAGCAGCCCATCTGGGGCCAACGTCCTGACTTTC.